The 3 T cell receptor beta chains presented below share a single source sample, sequenced in a study of Ad26.COV2.S vaccination and SARS-CoV-2 variants. Described treatment: around 19 received Ad26.COV2.S at low or high dose, single or two shots; five or six received placebo; per-sample allocation not given. Sampling took place 63 days after the first vaccine or placebo injection. This table comes from immunoSEQ multiplex PCR, and its TCRdb copy is limited to in-frame clones, with some not included. Among about 350,000 clones listed, 85% were seen once. Sequenced here: peripheral blood, sampled in a trial of Ad26.COV2.S vaccine versus placebo. These receptors originate from a person between 18 and 65 years old who received the Ad26.COV2.S COVID-19 vaccine or a placebo.

A single count supports this clone. The chain combines TRBV12-5 with TRBJ1-5; D gene uncertain. From germline, CDR1 is LGHNT and CDR2 FRNRAP. V lost 3 bases, J lost 4 bases, and 13 bases lay in between. The CDR3 has 15 residues. The chain's CDR3 is CASGFEAFGNQPQHF. The CDR3 bases are TGTGCTAGTGGTTTCGAGGCCTTCGGGAATCAGCCCCAGCATTTT.

The gene calls are TRBV29-1 and TRBJ2-7, with D hard to call. Trimming shortened V by 4 bases and J by 5 bases, and 15 bases separated the two germline ends. Per germline, CDR1 SQVTM and CDR2 ANQGSEA. The CDR3 spans 13 residues. For the CDR3, the DNA is TGCAGCGTTGTTAGGCAGTTCACTGACGAGCAGTACTTC. It specifies CSVVRQFTDEQYF.

The gene calls are TRBV7-2 and TRBJ2-7, with TRBD1 identical over 7 bases. This CDR3 region has 15 residues. V shed 1 base and J 2 bases; nucleotides not matched to a gene: 5. The germline gives CDR1 SGHTA, CDR2 FQGNSA. CDR3 nucleotides: TGTGCCAGCAGCTTAGAGGGGGCGCTGACCTACGAGCAGTACTTC. This gives the protein CASSLEGALTYEQYF.